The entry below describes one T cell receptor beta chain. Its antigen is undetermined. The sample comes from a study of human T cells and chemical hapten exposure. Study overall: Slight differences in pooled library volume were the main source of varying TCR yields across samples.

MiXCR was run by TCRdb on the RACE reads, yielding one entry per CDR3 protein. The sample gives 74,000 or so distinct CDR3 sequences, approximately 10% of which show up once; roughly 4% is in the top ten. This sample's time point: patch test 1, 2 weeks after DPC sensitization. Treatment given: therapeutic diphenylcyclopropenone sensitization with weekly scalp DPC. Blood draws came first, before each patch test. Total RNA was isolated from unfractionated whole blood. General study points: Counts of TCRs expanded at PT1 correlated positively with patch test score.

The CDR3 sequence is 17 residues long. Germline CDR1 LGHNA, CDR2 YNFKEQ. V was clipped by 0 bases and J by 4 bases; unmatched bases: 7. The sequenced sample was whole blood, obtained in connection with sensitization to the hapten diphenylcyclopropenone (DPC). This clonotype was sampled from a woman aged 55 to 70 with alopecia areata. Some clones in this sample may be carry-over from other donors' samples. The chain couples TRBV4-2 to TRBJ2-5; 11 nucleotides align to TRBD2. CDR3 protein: CASSQDLGTSGRETQYF. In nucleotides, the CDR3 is TGTGCCAGCAGCCAAGATCTAGGGACTAGCGGCAGAGAGACCCAGTACTTC.